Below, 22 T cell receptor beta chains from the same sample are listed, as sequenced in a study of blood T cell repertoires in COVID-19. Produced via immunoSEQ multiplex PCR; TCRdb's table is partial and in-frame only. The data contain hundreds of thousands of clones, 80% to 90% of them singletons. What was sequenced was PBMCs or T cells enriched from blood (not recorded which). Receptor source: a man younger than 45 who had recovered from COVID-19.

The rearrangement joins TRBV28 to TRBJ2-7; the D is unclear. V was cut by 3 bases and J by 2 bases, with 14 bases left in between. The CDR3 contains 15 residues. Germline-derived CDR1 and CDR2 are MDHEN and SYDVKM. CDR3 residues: CASSFLRQKTYEQYF. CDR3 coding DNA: TGTGCCAGCAGTTTCTTGCGGCAGAAGACCTACGAGCAGTACTTC.

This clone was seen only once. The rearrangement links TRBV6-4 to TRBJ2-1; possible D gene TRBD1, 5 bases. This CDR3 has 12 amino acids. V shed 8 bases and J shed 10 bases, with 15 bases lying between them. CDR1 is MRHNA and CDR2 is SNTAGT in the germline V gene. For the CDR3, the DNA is TGTGCCAGCGGGGATCCGGACACCGAGCAGTTCTTC. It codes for CASGDPDTEQFF.

Written as DNA, the CDR3 is TGCGCCAGCCCCAAGGACGGGAGGGCCTCCACAGATACGCAGTATTTT. As protein: CASPKDGRASTDTQYF. This chain connects TRBV10-1 to TRBJ2-3, with 8 bases identical to TRBD2. V shed 8 bases and J 2 bases; nucleotides not matched to a gene: 12. In germline, CDR1 is WNHNN, CDR2 SYGVQD (reference sequence). The CDR3 is 16 amino acids.

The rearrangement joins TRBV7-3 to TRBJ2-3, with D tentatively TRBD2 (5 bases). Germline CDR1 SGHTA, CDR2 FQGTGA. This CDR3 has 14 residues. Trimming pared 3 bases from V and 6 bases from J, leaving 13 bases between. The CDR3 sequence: CASSLTGSGDTQYF. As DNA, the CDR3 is TGTGCCAGCAGCTTGACGGGGAGCGGCGATACGCAGTATTTT.

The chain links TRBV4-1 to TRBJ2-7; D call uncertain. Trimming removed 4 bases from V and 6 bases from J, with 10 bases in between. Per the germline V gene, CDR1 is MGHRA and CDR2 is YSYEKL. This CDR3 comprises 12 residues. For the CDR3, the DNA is TGCGCCAGCAGCCGCACCCCCGGCGAGCAGTACTTC. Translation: CASSRTPGEQYF.

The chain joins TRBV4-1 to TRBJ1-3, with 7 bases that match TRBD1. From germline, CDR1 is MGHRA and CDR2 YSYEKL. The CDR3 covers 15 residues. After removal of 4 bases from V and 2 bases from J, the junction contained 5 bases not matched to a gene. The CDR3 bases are TGCGCCAGCAGCCTTACAGGGGATACTGGAAACACCATATATTTT. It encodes CASSLTGDTGNTIYF.

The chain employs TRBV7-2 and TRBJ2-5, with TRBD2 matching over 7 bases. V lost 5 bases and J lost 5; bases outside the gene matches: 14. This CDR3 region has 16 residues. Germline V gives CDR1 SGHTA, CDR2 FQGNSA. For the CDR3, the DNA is TGTGCCAGCAGCGGCCGAGGACTAGGAGGCGGGGAGACCCAGTACTTC. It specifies CASSGRGLGGGETQYF.

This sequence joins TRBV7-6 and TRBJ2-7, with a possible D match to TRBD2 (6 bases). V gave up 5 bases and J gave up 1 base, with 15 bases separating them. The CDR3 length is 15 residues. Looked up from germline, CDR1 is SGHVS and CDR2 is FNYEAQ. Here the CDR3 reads CASSPTGSGSYEQYF. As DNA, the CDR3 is TGTGCCAGCAGCCCCACGGGTAGCGGATCCTACGAGCAGTACTTC.

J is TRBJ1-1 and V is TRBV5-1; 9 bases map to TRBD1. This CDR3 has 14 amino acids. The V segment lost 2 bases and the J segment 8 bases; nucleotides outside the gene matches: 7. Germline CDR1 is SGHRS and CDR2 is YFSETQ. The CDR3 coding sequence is TGCGCCAGCAGCTTCGGGACAGGGAGCCTCGAAGCTTTCTTT. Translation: CASSFGTGSLEAFF.

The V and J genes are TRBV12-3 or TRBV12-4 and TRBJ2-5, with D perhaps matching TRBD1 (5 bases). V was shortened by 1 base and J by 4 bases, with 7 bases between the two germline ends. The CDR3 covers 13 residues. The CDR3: CASSLERGETQYF. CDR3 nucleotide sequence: TGTGCCAGCAGTTTAGAAAGGGGAGAGACCCAGTACTTC.

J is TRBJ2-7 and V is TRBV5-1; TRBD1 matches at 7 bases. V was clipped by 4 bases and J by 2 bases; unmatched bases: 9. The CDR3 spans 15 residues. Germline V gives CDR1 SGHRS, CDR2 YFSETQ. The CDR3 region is CASSPGQLDTYEQYF. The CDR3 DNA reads TGCGCCAGCAGCCCGGGACAGCTGGACACCTACGAGCAGTACTTC.

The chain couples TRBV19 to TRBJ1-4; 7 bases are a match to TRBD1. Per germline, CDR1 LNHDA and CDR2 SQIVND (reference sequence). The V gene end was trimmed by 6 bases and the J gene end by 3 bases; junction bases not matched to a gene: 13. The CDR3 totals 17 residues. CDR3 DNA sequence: TGTGCCAGTAGAAAAGGACAGGCCACACTCTCTAATGAAAAACTGTTTTTT. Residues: CASRKGQATLSNEKLFF.

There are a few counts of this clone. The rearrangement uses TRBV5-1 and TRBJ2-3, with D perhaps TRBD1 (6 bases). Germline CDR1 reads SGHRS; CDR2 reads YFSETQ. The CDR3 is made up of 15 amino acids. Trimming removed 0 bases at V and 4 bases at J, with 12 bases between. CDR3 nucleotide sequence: TGCGCCAGCAGCTTGGCAGGGGATGGGGCAGATACGCAGTATTTT. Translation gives CASSLAGDGADTQYF.

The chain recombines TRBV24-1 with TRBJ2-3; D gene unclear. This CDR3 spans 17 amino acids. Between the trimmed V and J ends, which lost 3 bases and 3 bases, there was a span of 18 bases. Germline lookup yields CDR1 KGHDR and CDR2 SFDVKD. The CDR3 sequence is CATSDPRSHSFTDTQYF. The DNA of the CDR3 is TGTGCCACCAGTGATCCCAGATCCCATAGCTTTACAGATACGCAGTATTTT.

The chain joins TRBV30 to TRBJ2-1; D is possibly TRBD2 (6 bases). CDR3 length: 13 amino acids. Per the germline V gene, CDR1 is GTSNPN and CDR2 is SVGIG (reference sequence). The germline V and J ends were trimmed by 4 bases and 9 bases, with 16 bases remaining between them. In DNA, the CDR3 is TGTGCCTGGAATCCCTCTAGCGCGCGTGAGCAGTTCTTC. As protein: CAWNPSSAREQFF. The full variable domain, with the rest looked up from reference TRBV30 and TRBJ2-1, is SQTIHQWPATLVQPVGSPLSLECTVEGTSNPNLYWYRQAAGRGLQLLFYSVGIGQISSEVPQNLSASRPQDRQFILSSKKLLLSDSGFYLCAWNPSSAREQFFGPGTRLTVL.

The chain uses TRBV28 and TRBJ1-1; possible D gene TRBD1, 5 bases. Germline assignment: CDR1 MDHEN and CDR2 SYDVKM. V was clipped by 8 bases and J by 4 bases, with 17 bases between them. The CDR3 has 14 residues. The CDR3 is CASVQAGLVTEAFF. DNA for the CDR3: TGTGCCAGCGTCCAGGCAGGGCTGGTCACTGAAGCTTTCTTT.

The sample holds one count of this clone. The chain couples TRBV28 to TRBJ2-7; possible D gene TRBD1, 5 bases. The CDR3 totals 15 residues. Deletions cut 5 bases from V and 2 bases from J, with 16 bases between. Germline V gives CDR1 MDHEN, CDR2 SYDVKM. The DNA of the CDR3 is TGTGCCAGCAGTCTGACCCAGGGTGAAGCCTACGAGCAGTACTTC. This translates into CASSLTQGEAYEQYF.

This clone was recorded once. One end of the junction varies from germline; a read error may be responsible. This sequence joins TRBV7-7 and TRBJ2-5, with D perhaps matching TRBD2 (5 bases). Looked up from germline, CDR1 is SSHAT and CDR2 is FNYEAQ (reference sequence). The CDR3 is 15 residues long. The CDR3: CASSLRPRGQETQYF. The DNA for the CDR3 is TGTGCTAGCAGCTTGCGGCCTCGGGGTCAAGAGACCCAGTACTTC.

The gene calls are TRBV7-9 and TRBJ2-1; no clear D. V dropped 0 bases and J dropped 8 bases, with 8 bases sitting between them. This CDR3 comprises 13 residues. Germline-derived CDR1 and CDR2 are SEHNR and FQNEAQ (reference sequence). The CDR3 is CASSLASVHEQFF. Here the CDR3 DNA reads TGTGCCAGCAGCTTAGCGTCGGTGCATGAGCAGTTCTTC.

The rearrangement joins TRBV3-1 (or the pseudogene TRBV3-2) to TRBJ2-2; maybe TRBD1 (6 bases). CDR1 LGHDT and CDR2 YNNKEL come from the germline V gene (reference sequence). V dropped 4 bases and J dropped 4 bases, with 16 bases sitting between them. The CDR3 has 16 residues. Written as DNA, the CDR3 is TGTGCCAGCAGCCCAACGGGACAAGACCTCACCGGGGAGCTGTTTTTT. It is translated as CASSPTGQDLTGELFF.

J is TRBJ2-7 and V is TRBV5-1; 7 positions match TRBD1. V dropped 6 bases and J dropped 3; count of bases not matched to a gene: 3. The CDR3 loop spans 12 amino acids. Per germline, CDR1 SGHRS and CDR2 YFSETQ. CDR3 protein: CASTDRDYEQYF. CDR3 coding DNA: TGCGCCAGCACTGACAGGGACTACGAGCAGTACTTC. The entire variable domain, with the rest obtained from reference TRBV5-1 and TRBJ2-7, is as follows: KAGVTQTPRYLIKTRGQQVTLSCSPISGHRSVSWYQQTPGQGLQFLFEYFSETQRNKGNFPGRFSGRQFSNSRSEMNVSTLELGDSALYLCASTDRDYEQYFGPGTRLTVT.

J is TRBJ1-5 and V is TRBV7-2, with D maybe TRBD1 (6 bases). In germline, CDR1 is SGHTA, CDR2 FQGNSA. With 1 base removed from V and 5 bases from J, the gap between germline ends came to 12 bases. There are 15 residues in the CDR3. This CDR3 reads CASSLVRTADQPQHF. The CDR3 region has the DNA TGTGCCAGCAGCTTAGTCCGGACAGCTGATCAGCCCCAGCATTTT.